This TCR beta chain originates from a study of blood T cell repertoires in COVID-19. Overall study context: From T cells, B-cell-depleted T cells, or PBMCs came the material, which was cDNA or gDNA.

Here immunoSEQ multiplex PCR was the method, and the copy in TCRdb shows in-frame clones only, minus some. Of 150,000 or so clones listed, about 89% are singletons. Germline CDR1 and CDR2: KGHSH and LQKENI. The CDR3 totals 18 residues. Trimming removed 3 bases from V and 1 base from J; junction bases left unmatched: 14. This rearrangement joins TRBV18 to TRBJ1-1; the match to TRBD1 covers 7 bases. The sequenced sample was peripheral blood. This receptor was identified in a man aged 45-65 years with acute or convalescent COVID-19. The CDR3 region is CASSPQQGTSHSNTEAFF. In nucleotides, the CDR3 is TGTGCCAGCTCACCTCAACAGGGGACCTCTCATTCGAACACTGAAGCTTTCTTT.